The 27 T cell receptor beta chains listed next were all sequenced from one sample in a study of preoperative IRX-2 immunotherapy in early breast cancer. This sample's treatment: preoperative locoregional IRX-2 cytokine immunotherapy. Produced via immunoSEQ multiplex PCR; TCRdb's table is partial and in-frame only. The sample contains approximately 100,000 clones, approximately 90% of which appear only once. The sample consisted of tumor tissue, taken after IRX-2 immunotherapy. These receptors came from a human donor with breast cancer.

The chain joins TRBV30 to TRBJ2-7, with D uncertain. Germline loops: CDR1 GTSNPN, CDR2 SVGIG (reference sequence). The V end was cut by 2 bases, the J end by 6 bases, with 8 bases between. The CDR3 spans 11 residues. CDR3 amino acids: CAWSRVGEQYF. As DNA, the CDR3 is TGTGCCTGGAGTCGTGTGGGCGAGCAGTACTTC.

The chain uses TRBV18 and TRBJ2-2; D is possibly TRBD2 (6 bases). The CDR3 length is 16 residues. The V end lost 0 bases, the J end lost 3 bases, and 11 bases lay between the germline ends. Germline V lookup: CDR1 KGHSH, CDR2 LQKENI. For the CDR3, the DNA is TGTGCCAGCTCACCACCGGGGAGGTGGGACACCGGGGAGCTGTTTTTT. Translation gives CASSPPGRWDTGELFF.

The rearrangement links TRBV5-1 to TRBJ1-1; D not certain. In germline, CDR1 is SGHRS, CDR2 YFSETQ. Between the trimmed V and J ends, which lost 0 bases and 0 bases, there was a span of 9 bases. The CDR3 covers 15 residues. In DNA form, the CDR3 reads TGCGCCAGCAGCTTGGCGGAGGCGATGAACACTGAAGCTTTCTTT. Its translation is CASSLAEAMNTEAFF.

The chain has TRBV7-1 and TRBJ2-6; no reliable D call. TRBV7-1 is assigned to the ORF class and has an uncertain function. The CDR3 totals 15 residues. Between the trimmed V and J ends, which lost 3 bases and 0 bases, there was a span of 6 bases. CDR3 sequence (DNA): TGTGCCAGCAGCTCCGTCGGCTCTGGGGCCAACGTCCTGACTTTC. Translating gives CASSSVGSGANVLTF.

The chain is built from TRBV6-8 and TRBJ1-6; TRBD1 is a possible D gene (5 bases). Germline CDR1 MNHGY, CDR2 SAAAGT. The germline V and J ends were trimmed by 6 bases and 3 bases, with 9 bases remaining between them. The CDR3 consists of 14 residues. The CDR3 is CASREQGYNSPLHF. In DNA, the CDR3 is TGTGCCAGCAGGGAGCAGGGCTATAATTCACCCCTCCACTTT.

The rearrangement links TRBV28 to TRBJ1-2, with D perhaps TRBD1 (5 bases). The CDR3 covers 14 residues. Trimming took 6 bases from V and 4 from J, leaving 15 bases between them. Germline lookup yields CDR1 MDHEN and CDR2 SYDVKM. The CDR3 nucleotides are TGTGCCAGCAGATCCCAACGGGGACCCTATGGCTACACCTTC. Protein product: CASRSQRGPYGYTF.

This chain connects TRBV28 to TRBJ2-7; 9 nucleotides align to TRBD1. This CDR3 region has 13 residues. Germline loops: CDR1 MDHEN, CDR2 SYDVKM. Trimming took 6 bases from V and 6 from J; bases not matched to a gene: 6. CDR3 sequence reads: CASRPTGGGEQYF. The CDR3 bases are TGTGCCAGCAGACCGACAGGGGGAGGCGAGCAGTACTTC.

The V and J genes are TRBV7-7 and TRBJ1-5; possibly TRBD1 for D (5 bases). CDR3 length: 15 residues. CDR1 and CDR2 (germline): SSHAT, FNYEAQ (reference sequence). The V end lost 7 bases, the J end lost 1 base, and 14 bases lay between the germline ends. The CDR3 DNA reads TGTGCCAGCACCCGAGGGTGGGACAGCAATCAGCCCCAGCATTTT. Its protein is CASTRGWDSNQPQHF.

This sequence joins TRBV10-2 and TRBJ1-5; 8 bases match TRBD1. Germline CDR1 is WSHSY and CDR2 is SAAADI. V lost 5 bases to trimming and J lost 4 bases; unmatched junction nucleotides: 7. This CDR3 is 15 amino acids long. This CDR3 reads CASSSGQGRNQPQHF. CDR3 nucleotide sequence: TGCGCCAGCAGTTCAGGACAGGGCCGAAATCAGCCCCAGCATTTT.

This sequence joins TRBV6-8 and TRBJ1-4, with no clear D. The CDR3 totals 16 residues. Between the trimmed V and J ends, which lost 6 bases and 1 base, there was a span of 15 bases. Germline-derived CDR1 and CDR2 are MNHGY and SAAAGT. CDR3 coding DNA: TGTGCCAGCAGGGGCGGGATACGGGTAACTAATGAAAAACTGTTTTTT. Translating gives CASRGGIRVTNEKLFF.

Here the CDR3 reads CASAQDILNEKLFF. CDR3 DNA: TGTGCTAGTGCCCAAGACATCCTGAATGAAAAACTGTTTTTT. J is TRBJ1-4 and V is TRBV12-5; no reliable D call. Germline V lookup: CDR1 LGHNT, CDR2 FRNRAP. The CDR3 has 14 amino acids. Trimming removed 7 bases from V and 5 bases from J, with 14 bases in between. Looking up the rest from reference TRBV12-5 and TRBJ1-4 gives the full variable domain: DARVTQTPRHKVTEMGQEVTMRCQPILGHNTVFWYRQTMMQGLELLAYFRNRAPLDDSGMPKDRFSAEMPDATLATLKIQPSEPRDSAVYFCASAQDILNEKLFFGSGTQLSVL.

This clone was picked up one time. Its ends do not fully match the called genes, so a read error is possible. This chain joins TRBV5-1 and TRBJ1-2, with 11 bases aligning to TRBD1. The CDR3 loop spans 14 amino acids. The germline gives CDR1 SGHRS, CDR2 YFSETQ. The CDR3: CASTRGQGDYGYTF. The CDR3 bases are TGCGCCAGCACCCGGGGACAGGGGGACTATGGCTATACCTTC.

The rearrangement links TRBV29-1 to TRBJ2-2; D remains unclear. The V and J ends lost 7 bases and 0 bases respectively, with 15 bases between them. CDR1 is SQVTM and CDR2 is ANQGSEA in the germline V gene. This CDR3 is 15 amino acids long. The CDR3: CSGYASPSNTGELFF. CDR3 coding DNA: TGCAGCGGCTACGCAAGCCCCTCGAACACCGGGGAGCTGTTTTTT.

The CDR3 DNA reads TGTGCCAGCAGCCCTGCAGGAGAGGGGGAGCAGTACTTC. Amino acids: CASSPAGEGEQYF. The chain is built from TRBV7-1 and TRBJ2-7; D possibly matches TRBD1 or TRBD2 (5 bases each). TRBV7-1 carries the ORF label, with uncertain function. The CDR3 runs 13 residues. Trimming stripped 5 bases from V and 7 bases from J, with 15 bases between.

The CDR3, as DNA: TGTGCCAGCAGCTTAGGCGGGAGGTACGACGAGCAGTACTTC. It is translated as CASSLGGRYDEQYF. The rearrangement uses TRBV7-6 and TRBJ2-7; the match to TRBD2 covers 8 bases. Germline values: CDR1 SGHVS, CDR2 FNYEAQ. V shed 1 base and J 5 bases; nucleotides not matched to a gene: 4. The CDR3 runs 14 residues. Full variable domain (outside the CDR3, taken from reference TRBV7-6 and TRBJ2-7): GAGVSQSPRYKVTKRGQDVALRCDPISGHVSLYWYRQALGQGPEFLTYFNYEAQQDKSGLPNDRFSAERPEGSISTLTIQRTEQRDSAMYRCASSLGGRYDEQYFGPGTRLTVT.

This chain uses TRBV6-8 with TRBJ1-5; possibly TRBD1 for D (5 bases). Germline loops: CDR1 MNHGY, CDR2 SAAAGT. Trimming removed 5 bases from V and 7 bases from J, with 9 bases in between. This CDR3 is built from 12 residues. The CDR3 protein is CASSRGGQPQHF. CDR3 sequence (DNA): TGTGCCAGCAGTAGGGGTGGGCAGCCCCAGCATTTT.

The V and J genes are TRBV7-2 and TRBJ2-1; a possible D gene is TRBD2 (6 bases). V gave up 5 bases and J gave up 3 bases, with 8 bases separating them. The CDR3 sequence is 13 residues long. Germline V gives CDR1 SGHTA, CDR2 FQGNSA. DNA of the CDR3: TGTGCCAGCAGCGGGGGGAACTACAATGAGCAGTTCTTC. Translated, it gives CASSGGNYNEQFF.

The chain combines TRBV6-4 with TRBJ1-3, with D perhaps matching TRBD1 (5 bases). Looked up from germline, CDR1 is MRHNA and CDR2 is SNTAGT. The CDR3 is 15 residues long. V was shortened by 10 bases and J by 5 bases, with 21 bases between the two germline ends. CDR3 sequence: CATVNGGLGRNTIYF. For the CDR3, the DNA is TGTGCCACCGTAAACGGGGGACTTGGACGAAACACCATATATTTT.

The gene calls are TRBV19 and TRBJ1-1; D is unresolved. This CDR3 region has 13 residues. V was clipped by 5 bases and J by 2 bases, with 9 bases between them. In germline, CDR1 is LNHDA, CDR2 SQIVND (reference sequence). The CDR3 DNA follows: TGTGCCAGTAGTGTCTGGGCAAACACTGAAGCTTTCTTT. Translation gives CASSVWANTEAFF.

This clone was seen only once. V is TRBV12-5 and J is TRBJ2-3; 10 nucleotides line up with TRBD2. This CDR3 is built from 16 residues. J gave up 6 bases and V 4 bases, and 10 bases lay outside the gene matches. Germline CDR1 is LGHNT and CDR2 is FRNRAP. The CDR3 sequence: CASGSPAGGPSDTQYF. The CDR3 DNA follows: TGTGCTAGTGGTTCCCCAGCGGGAGGGCCCTCGGATACGCAGTATTTT.

The CDR3 bases are TGTGCCAGCAGCTGGGACAGGGGGAATGAGCAGTTCTTC. Its protein is CASSWDRGNEQFF. The chain is built from TRBV14 and TRBJ2-1, with 11 nucleotides matching TRBD1. Trimming at V came to 5 bases and at J to 7 bases, leaving 1 base not matched to a gene. The CDR3 has 13 residues. Germline CDR1 reads SGHDN; CDR2 reads FVKESK. Filled out from reference TRBV14 and TRBJ2-1, the complete variable domain reads EAGVTQFPSHSVIEKGQTVTLRCDPISGHDNLYWYRRVMGKEIKFLLHFVKESKQDESGMPNNRFLAERTGGTYSTLKVQPAELEDSGVYFCASSWDRGNEQFFGPGTRLTVL.

The chain recombines TRBV22-1 with TRBJ1-4. TRBV22-1 is annotated as a pseudogene. The CDR3 is made up of 15 amino acids. The chain's CDR3 is CASSLTGRANEKLFF. CDR3 nucleotide sequence: TGTGCCAGCAGTCTGACGGGGAGGGCTAATGAAAAACTGTTTTTT.

The chain has TRBV5-1 and TRBJ1-1; D is uncertain. CDR1 SGHRS and CDR2 YFSETQ come from the germline V gene. V was clipped by 3 bases and J by 0 bases, with 12 bases between them. This CDR3 is built from 15 residues. CDR3: CASSYDGSMNTEAFF. The DNA for the CDR3 is TGCGCCAGCAGCTACGACGGTTCCATGAACACTGAAGCTTTCTTT.

This chain connects TRBV6-8 to TRBJ2-2; a possible D gene is TRBD2 (5 bases). Germline V gene sequence: CDR1 MNHGY, CDR2 SAAAGT. The CDR3 runs to 15 residues. V was clipped by 7 bases and J by 0 bases, with 12 bases between them. The CDR3 DNA reads as TGTGCCAGCACCGTGGGGAGAGCGAACACCGGGGAGCTGTTTTTT. Its translation is CASTVGRANTGELFF.

The J gene is TRBJ1-1, the V gene TRBV6-9; a possible D gene is TRBD1 (5 bases). CDR3 length equals 14 residues. V shed 2 bases and J shed 5 bases, with 12 bases lying between them. Germline values: CDR1 MNHGY, CDR2 SVAAGI. CDR3 nucleotide sequence: TGTGCCAGCAGTTATCTCGGGGACGCAACTGAAGCTTTCTTT. Amino acid sequence: CASSYLGDATEAFF.

The chain links TRBV5-1 to TRBJ1-2, with D unresolved. Trimming took off 4 bases at V and 3 bases at J, with 13 bases between the two ends. In germline, CDR1 is SGHRS, CDR2 YFSETQ. The CDR3 loop spans 14 amino acids. CDR3 in DNA: TGCGCCAGCAGCATCACAGCCTTCGACTATGGCTACACCTTC. Translating it yields CASSITAFDYGYTF. Full variable domain (remainder filled in from reference TRBV5-1 and TRBJ1-2): KAGVTQTPRYLIKTRGQQVTLSCSPISGHRSVSWYQQTPGQGLQFLFEYFSETQRNKGNFPGRFSGRQFSNSRSEMNVSTLELGDSALYLCASSITAFDYGYTFGSGTRLTVV.

This rearrangement joins TRBV6-8 to TRBJ2-7, with D possibly matching TRBD1 (6 bases). Deletions cut 6 bases from V and 3 bases from J, with 12 bases between. This CDR3 has 13 residues. Germline V CDR1 and CDR2: MNHGY, SAAAGT. The CDR3 region has the DNA TGTGCCAGCAGCCAGACAGGTCACTACGAGCAGTACTTC. Protein product: CASSQTGHYEQYF.